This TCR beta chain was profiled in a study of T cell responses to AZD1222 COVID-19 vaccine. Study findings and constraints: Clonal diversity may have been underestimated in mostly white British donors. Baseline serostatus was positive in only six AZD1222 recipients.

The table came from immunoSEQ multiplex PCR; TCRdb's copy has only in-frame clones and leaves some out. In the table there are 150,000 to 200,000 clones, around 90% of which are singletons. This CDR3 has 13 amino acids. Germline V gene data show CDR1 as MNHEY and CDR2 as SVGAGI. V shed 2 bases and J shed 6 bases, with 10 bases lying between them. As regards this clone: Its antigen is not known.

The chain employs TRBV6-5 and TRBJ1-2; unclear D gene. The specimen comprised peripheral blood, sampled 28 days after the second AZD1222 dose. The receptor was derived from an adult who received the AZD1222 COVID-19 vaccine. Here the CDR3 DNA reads TGTGCCAGCAGTTACGGGCAGTTCGATGGCTACACCTTC. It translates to CASSYGQFDGYTF.